A selection of T cell receptor beta chains follows, all from one sample in a study of T cells in Graves' hyperthyroidism and ophthalmopathy. TCRdb reprocessed the multiplex PCR reads with MiXCR, giving one entry per CDR3 protein. The sample carries about 540,000 distinct CDR3 sequences, roughly 50% recorded once. The sample taken for sequencing was peripheral blood or thyroid tissue (not recorded which). Every receptor here comes from a woman in her late teens or twenties with Graves' hyperthyroidism. Each CDR3 is given with its conserved first and last residue. A D gene is named only where the DNA matches it firmly. Rows may omit the clone size; those that give it use once, few, many or a size class.

CDR3nt	CDR3aa	j_gene	v_gene	d_gene	abundance
TGTGCCACCACACTAGAGCCAGGGGGCACTGAAGCTTTCTTT	CATTLEPGGTEAFF	TRBJ1-1	TRBV6-5	TRBD1	-
TGTGCCAGCAGCTTAGCACAGTTCCACGAGCAGTACTTC	CASSLAQFHEQYF	TRBJ2-7	TRBV7-9	-	many
TGCAGTGCTAGAGATCAGTGGGGTGATCAGCCCCAGCAGTACTTC	CSARDQWGDQPQQYF	TRBJ2-7	TRBV20-1	-	-
TGTGCCAGCATGGGGGGCTCCTACGAGCAGTACTTC	CASMGGSYEQYF	TRBJ2-7	TRBV6-6	-	many
TGTGCCACCAGTGATTTTTCTGTTGGAGAGACCCAGTACTTC	CATSDFSVGETQYF	TRBJ2-5	TRBV24-1	-	many
TGTGCCAGCAGCCAACGCGACCAAGAGACCCAGTACTTC	CASSQRDQETQYF	TRBJ2-5	TRBV7-9	-	-
TGCAGTGCTAGACAGACAGGGGCTGGGGCCAACGTCCTGACTTTC	CSARQTGAGANVLTF	TRBJ2-6	TRBV20-1	TRBD1	-
TGTGCCAGCAGAATAGTTGGGGTTGGTGAAAAACTGTTTTTT	CASRIVGVGEKLFF	TRBJ1-4	TRBV7-9	-	-
TGTGCCAGCAGCCCAAGAGAGGTAAACCATCTATACTACGAGCAGTACTTC	CASSPREVNHLYYEQYF	TRBJ2-7	TRBV6-1	-	few
TGTGCCAGCACCGACGGACAGGGGGCTCCCACCGGGGAGCTGTTTTTT	CASTDGQGAPTGELFF	TRBJ2-2	TRBV6-5	TRBD1	few